The present entry profiles one T cell receptor beta chain with its context. This specimen comes from a study of blood T cell repertoires in COVID-19. Profiled with immunoSEQ multiplex PCR; TCRdb holds only in-frame clones, not every one. Of some 300,000 clones in the sample, about 90% were seen once. The receptor's source is a woman between 35 and 50 years old with COVID-19, enrolled during active disease. The sample taken for sequencing was peripheral blood.

The CDR3 DNA is TGTGCCAGCAGCTTGGTCCCAGGGCCAACAGATACGCAGTATTTT. Protein sequence: CASSLVPGPTDTQYF. The J gene is TRBJ2-3, the V gene TRBV5-6, with D perhaps TRBD1 (5 bases). The V and J ends lost 0 bases and 3 bases respectively, with 11 bases between them. Germline V gene sequence: CDR1 SGHDT, CDR2 YYEEEE. CDR3 length: 15 residues.